The clone carrying this TCR beta chain was detected only a few times. TCRdb analysed the 5' RACE reads with MiXCR anew, one entry per CDR3 protein. The sample includes about 90,000 distinct CDR3 sequences, less than 15% seen only once; the top ten take about 27%. The data belong to a study of T-cell memory formation after mild COVID-19. Trimming pared 1 base from V and 4 bases from J, leaving 10 bases between. Germline CDR1 and CDR2: MGHRA and YSYEKL. The CDR3 totals 14 residues. The chain couples TRBV4-1 to TRBJ1-1; D gene ambiguous. This clonotype originated in an adult woman who had mild COVID-19 (a few samples of this study predate the infection). Cell type and time point are not known. The specimen was PBMCs or a T cell subset sorted from them (not recorded which). The CDR3 reads CASSQGQEGTEAFF. The CDR3 DNA follows: TGCGCCAGCAGCCAAGGCCAGGAGGGCACTGAAGCTTTCTTT.